The clone carrying this TCR beta chain came up a few times. Antigen unknown. Germline CDR1 and CDR2: MDHEN and SYDVKM. V was clipped by 8 bases and J by 2 bases, with 13 bases between them. The CDR3 spans 13 residues. Stated time point: cycle 4 day 1 (C4D1), after more than five weeks of nivolumab. Following autologous stem cell transplantation, relapse occurred in every patient, and exposure to brentuximab vedotin varied. This record belongs to a study of PD-1 blockade in classical Hodgkin lymphoma. Study background: Once every 2 weeks, patients received intravenous nivolumab at 3 mg/kg. Study-wide results and caveats: It was reported that newly diagnosed patients had less baseline TCR diversity than healthy donors. It was among complete responders that baseline diversity resembled that of newly diagnosed patients.

Sequencing was performed with immunoSEQ multiplex PCR; in TCRdb, only in-frame clones are kept and a portion is missing. Of under 50,000 clones in the sample, 66% were seen once. The material was peripheral blood mononuclear cells (PBMCs), obtained before the fourth cycle of nivolumab. This chain links TRBV28 with TRBJ2-7; D unresolved. The clonotype was recovered from a human donor with classical Hodgkin lymphoma. The CDR3 region has the DNA TGTGCCAGCGGTCGTGTTAGGACCTACGAGCAGTACTTC. Its protein is CASGRVRTYEQYF.